These 32 T cell receptor beta chains were sequenced from one sample in a study of blood T cell dynamics during melanoma immunotherapy. Noted time point: pre-treatment baseline. Only in-frame clones appear in the TCRdb table, and some are missing; sequencing was by immunoSEQ multiplex PCR. The table includes a few thousand clones, around nine tenths detected once. The starting material was blood, obtained from a patient treated with checkpoint blockade. These TCRs come from a human donor with melanoma.

The V and J genes are TRBV27 and TRBJ2-7, with TRBD2 as a possible D gene (6 bases). V lost 3 bases to trimming and J lost 7 bases, with 19 bases between them. The CDR3 is 15 residues long. Germline V gene sequence: CDR1 MNHEY, CDR2 SMNVEV (reference sequence). For the CDR3, the DNA is TGTGCCAGCAGTTTGCGGCGGGGCCCGGGACTGGAGCAGTACTTC. As protein: CASSLRRGPGLEQYF.

In regard to this clone: The junction departs from germline at one end; a sequencing error may be responsible. V gene TRBV7-7 combines with J gene TRBJ2-3; TRBD2 matches 14 bases. Germline CDR1 is SSHAT and CDR2 is FNYEAQ (reference sequence). The CDR3 consists of 20 residues. The CDR3 loop reads CASSSLPGLAGVRSTDTQYF. The CDR3 nucleotides are TGTGCTAGCAGCTCGTTACCGGGACTAGCGGGAGTAAGGAGCACAGATACGCAGTATTTT.

This chain joins TRBV25-1 and TRBJ2-1; 7 nucleotides align to TRBD2. The CDR3 has 15 amino acids. Germline lookup yields CDR1 MGHDK and CDR2 SYGVNS. V dropped 3 bases and J dropped 3; count of bases not matched to a gene: 5. The chain's CDR3 is CASSDPGTIYNEQFF. CDR3 sequence (DNA): TGTGCCAGCAGTGACCCCGGGACTATCTACAATGAGCAGTTCTTC.

The chain links TRBV29-1 to TRBJ2-1; TRBD2 aligns across 9 bases. This CDR3 comprises 13 residues. V shed 3 bases, J shed 7 bases, and the junction held 4 bases outside the gene matches. Germline-derived CDR1 and CDR2 are SQVTM and ANQGSEA. CDR3: CSVDASGKNEQFF. The CDR3 bases are TGCAGCGTTGACGCTAGCGGGAAAAATGAGCAGTTCTTC.

By proportion, this clone is large. V and J are TRBV15 and TRBJ2-5, with 7 bases that match TRBD2. With V trimmed by 5 bases and J by 4 bases, 4 bases remained unmatched. Per germline, CDR1 LNHNV and CDR2 YYDKDF (reference sequence). This CDR3 is 13 amino acids long. CDR3 residues: CATSSVAGETQYF. CDR3 coding DNA: TGTGCCACCAGCTCTGTAGCGGGAGAGACCCAGTACTTC. Looking up the rest from reference TRBV15 and TRBJ2-5 gives the full variable domain: DAMVIQNPRYQVTQFGKPVTLSCSQTLNHNVMYWYQQKSSQAPKLLFHYYDKDFNNEADTPDNFQSRRPNTSFCFLDIRSPGLGDTAMYLCATSSVAGETQYFGPGTRLLVL.

This chain connects TRBV5-5 to TRBJ1-5; D is unclear. V shed 0 bases and J shed 2 bases, with 6 bases lying between them. This CDR3 is built from 14 residues. Germline lookup yields CDR1 SGHKS and CDR2 YYEKEE (reference sequence). CDR3: CASSLAVGNQPQHF. The CDR3 coding sequence is TGTGCCAGCAGCTTGGCCGTAGGCAATCAGCCCCAGCATTTT.

This chain connects TRBV7-8 to TRBJ2-1; the D is unclear. Germline CDR1 and CDR2: SGHVS and FQNEAQ. Trimming shortened V by 3 bases and J by 9 bases, and 6 bases separated the two germline ends. The CDR3 extends over 11 amino acids. The CDR3 region is CASSFTGEQFF. The CDR3 nucleotides are TGTGCCAGCAGCTTTACGGGTGAGCAGTTCTTC.

This clone was counted a few times. The rearrangement joins TRBV6-6 to TRBJ2-7, with a tentative D call TRBD1 (5 bases). Trimming pared 10 bases from V and 10 bases from J, leaving 11 bases between. This CDR3 region has 9 residues. Germline V gene data show CDR1 as MNHNY and CDR2 as SVGAGI (reference sequence). Here the CDR3 DNA reads TGTGCCAACCCAGGGATACAGTACTTC. This sequence encodes CANPGIQYF.

The CDR3 DNA sequence: TGTGCCAGCAGCCCCCGAGGGAACATTCAGTACTTC. Translated, it gives CASSPRGNIQYF. The chain links TRBV4-2 to TRBJ2-4; a possible D gene is TRBD2 (5 bases). Deletions cut 4 bases from V and 7 bases from J, with 8 bases between. The CDR3 covers 12 residues. CDR1 is LGHNA and CDR2 is YNFKEQ in the germline V gene.

The rearrangement links TRBV19 to TRBJ2-2; D might be TRBD1 or TRBD2, each matching 5 bases. CDR3 length equals 13 residues. V lost 4 bases, J lost 4 bases, and 7 bases lay in between. The V gene's germline CDR1 is LNHDA and CDR2 SQIVND (reference sequence). The CDR3 loop reads CASSTGTTGELFF. The CDR3 DNA reads as TGTGCCAGTAGTACAGGGACCACCGGGGAGCTGTTTTTT. Using reference TRBV19 and TRBJ2-2 for the parts outside the CDR3, the full variable domain is DGGITQSPKYLFRKEGQNVTLSCEQNLNHDAMYWYRQDPGQGLRLIYYSQIVNDFQKGDIAEGYSVSREKKESFPLTVTSAQKNPTAFYLCASSTGTTGELFFGEGSRLTVL.

J is TRBJ2-6 and V is TRBV5-1; 12 bases agree with TRBD1. After removal of 4 bases from V and 4 bases from J, the junction contained 12 bases not matched to a gene. Germline V CDR1 and CDR2: SGHRS, YFSETQ. The CDR3 is 19 residues long. In DNA form, the CDR3 reads TGCGCCAGCAGCGTGGGGACAGGGGGCTCGGTATCCGGGGCCAACGTCCTGACTTTC. It translates to CASSVGTGGSVSGANVLTF.

The count of this clone is one. The chain recombines TRBV15 with TRBJ1-1; D is unresolved. Germline assignment: CDR1 LNHNV and CDR2 YYDKDF (reference sequence). The CDR3 length is 15 residues. V dropped 0 bases and J dropped 0 bases, with 8 bases sitting between them. CDR3 nucleotides: TGTGCCACCAGCAGAGAGAAGGGAATGAACACTGAAGCTTTCTTT. This gives the protein CATSREKGMNTEAFF.

The rearrangement uses TRBV7-2 and TRBJ2-7, with 13 bases aligning to TRBD2. CDR1 and CDR2 from the germline V gene are SGHTA and FQGNSA. This CDR3 has 15 residues. The ends lost 5 bases at V and 4 bases at J; junction bases unmatched: 5. DNA of the CDR3: TGTGCCAGCAGCGAACTAGCGGGAGGGCCGTACGAGCAGTACTTC. It encodes CASSELAGGPYEQYF.

V usage is TRBV7-2 and J usage is TRBJ2-3; possibly TRBD2 for D (5 bases). Trimming removed 3 bases at V and 4 bases at J, with 14 bases between. The CDR3 totals 15 residues. Germline CDR1 SGHTA, CDR2 FQGNSA. For the CDR3, the DNA is TGTGCCAGCAGCTTTTCCGGGATTAGGGCAGATACGCAGTATTTT. Amino acids: CASSFSGIRADTQYF.

CDR3: CASSLGTGFGTDTQYF. The CDR3 DNA reads TGTGCCAGCAGCTTAGGGACAGGGTTCGGTACAGATACGCAGTATTTT. The genes are TRBV7-9 and TRBJ2-3; 8 nucleotides align to TRBD1. Germline V lookup: CDR1 SEHNR, CDR2 FQNEAQ (reference sequence). This CDR3 has 16 residues. Trimming removed 1 base from V and 3 bases from J; junction bases left unmatched: 6.

This chain links TRBV19 with TRBJ1-5, with TRBD1 as a possible D gene (6 bases). The CDR3 is 15 residues long. V was shortened by 7 bases and J by 1 base, with 14 bases between the two germline ends. Per germline, CDR1 LNHDA and CDR2 SQIVND (reference sequence). CDR3 loop: CASKFEGGSNQPQHF. As DNA, the CDR3 is TGTGCCAGTAAATTCGAGGGGGGGAGCAATCAGCCCCAGCATTTT. The entire variable domain, with the rest obtained from reference TRBV19 and TRBJ1-5, is as follows: DGGITQSPKYLFRKEGQNVTLSCEQNLNHDAMYWYRQDPGQGLRLIYYSQIVNDFQKGDIAEGYSVSREKKESFPLTVTSAQKNPTAFYLCASKFEGGSNQPQHFGDGTRLSIL.

This clone was seen a single time. This sequence joins TRBV28 and TRBJ2-1, with D possibly being TRBD1 or TRBD2 (6 bases each). Trimming cost V 2 bases and J 1 base, with 12 bases left between them. In germline, CDR1 is MDHEN, CDR2 SYDVKM. The CDR3 has 16 residues. The CDR3 bases are TGTGCCAGCAGTTTAGAGGGGGGCGCGTCCTACAATGAGCAGTTCTTC. Translated, it gives CASSLEGGASYNEQFF.

The rearrangement joins TRBV27 to TRBJ2-5; D gene unclear. This CDR3 contains 16 residues. V was clipped by 1 base and J by 2 bases, with 14 bases between them. CDR1 and CDR2 from the germline V gene are MNHEY and SMNVEV (reference sequence). The CDR3 DNA follows: TGTGCCAGCAGTTTATTTTCGGTCCAAAATCAAGAGACCCAGTACTTC. It codes for CASSLFSVQNQETQYF.

CDR3 DNA sequence: TGCGCCAGCAGCGTACAGGGATATGAAGCTTTCTTT. Its translation: CASSVQGYEAFF. The V and J genes are TRBV5-1 and TRBJ1-1; tentative D call: TRBD1 (6 bases). V lost 4 bases and J 7 bases, leaving 11 bases between the germline ends. The CDR3 covers 12 residues. Germline V CDR1 and CDR2: SGHRS, YFSETQ.

The V gene is TRBV25-1, the J gene TRBJ2-1; 7 nucleotides agree with TRBD2. The trim removed 4 bases at V and 0 bases at J, leaving 12 bases unmatched. CDR1 is MGHDK, CDR2 SYGVNS, per germline. This CDR3 is built from 18 residues. Here the CDR3 reads CASSGSAGTTSSYNEQFF. In DNA form, the CDR3 reads TGTGCCAGCAGTGGGTCCGCCGGGACTACGAGCTCCTACAATGAGCAGTTCTTC. Drawing the rest from reference TRBV25-1 and TRBJ2-1, the complete variable domain is EADIYQTPRYLVIGTGKKITLECSQTMGHDKMYWYQQDPGMELHLIHYSYGVNSTEKGDLSSESTVSRIRTEHFPLTLESARPSHTSQYLCASSGSAGTTSSYNEQFFGPGTRLTVL.

The V gene is TRBV6-1, the J gene TRBJ1-1; D is ambiguous. The CDR3 has 15 amino acids. Germline values: CDR1 MNHNS, CDR2 SASEGT. V was cut by 1 base and J by 4 bases, with 13 bases left in between. CDR3 nucleotide sequence: TGTGCCAGCAGTGAAGACCGGCGTCGTGGCACTGAAGCTTTCTTT. Encoded protein: CASSEDRRRGTEAFF.

This clone was counted a few times. The chain employs TRBV19 and TRBJ1-2; 8 bases are shared with TRBD1. Germline values: CDR1 LNHDA, CDR2 SQIVND (reference sequence). V shed 4 bases and J 4 bases; nucleotides not matched to a gene: 11. The CDR3 is 16 residues long. CDR3 nucleotides: TGTGCCAGTAGTAGAATCTTTGGGACAGGCGGCTATGGCTACACCTTC. It is translated as CASSRIFGTGGYGYTF.

This clone has more than one count but fewer than ten. V is TRBV10-1 and J is TRBJ1-1; the D gene is possibly TRBD1 (5 bases). In germline, CDR1 is WNHNN, CDR2 SYGVQD (reference sequence). V was trimmed by 6 bases and J by 6 bases, leaving 17 bases between them. CDR3 length equals 14 residues. The CDR3 DNA reads TGCGCCAGCAGCCCAAGGGGAATCGGACCTGAAGCTTTCTTT. Its translation is CASSPRGIGPEAFF.

This clone was seen only once. Given the absence of the conserved phenylalanine or tryptophan at the CDR3 end, a read error is likely. The rearrangement uses TRBV7-2 and TRBJ1-2; D is ambiguous. This CDR3 spans 14 amino acids. Germline assignment: CDR1 SGHTA and CDR2 FQGNSA. The germline V and J ends were trimmed by 5 bases and 0 bases, with 10 bases remaining between them. This CDR3 reads CASSPKTANYGYTL. The CDR3 DNA follows: TGTGCCAGCAGCCCAAAGACCGCTAACTATGGCTACACCCTC.

The sample holds one count of this clone. J is TRBJ2-3 and V is TRBV5-1; D gene ambiguous. CDR1 SGHRS and CDR2 YFSETQ come from the germline V gene. The CDR3 consists of 13 residues. The V and J ends lost 0 bases and 8 bases respectively, with 10 bases between them. The CDR3 loop is CASSLAGRSTQYF. In nucleotides, the CDR3 is TGCGCCAGCAGCTTGGCGGGCCGATCTACGCAGTATTTT.

The V call is TRBV5-1, the J call TRBJ2-1, with 8 bases identical to TRBD2. CDR1 is SGHRS, CDR2 YFSETQ, per germline. J was trimmed by 5 bases and V by 0 bases; bases with no gene match: 4. This CDR3 has 15 amino acids. CDR3 DNA: TGCGCCAGCAGCTTGGTCCCGGGACTAGACAATGAGCAGTTCTTC. Protein: CASSLVPGLDNEQFF.

As to this clone: The junction differs from germline at one of its ends, possibly a read error. The rearrangement uses TRBV19 and TRBJ1-2, with 11 nucleotides matching TRBD1. The V gene's germline CDR1 is LNHDA and CDR2 SQIVND (reference sequence). This CDR3 contains 17 residues. CDR3 in amino acids: CASSVDKDRGLFYGYTF. CDR3 DNA: TGTGCCAGTAGTGTAGACAAGGACAGGGGGCTCTTCTATGGCTACACCTTC. The whole variable domain, filled in from reference TRBV19 and TRBJ1-2, reads DGGITQSPKYLFRKEGQNVTLSCEQNLNHDAMYWYRQDPGQGLRLIYYSQIVNDFQKGDIAEGYSVSREKKESFPLTVTSAQKNPTAFYLCASSVDKDRGLFYGYTFGSGTRLTVV.

The chain is built from TRBV5-1 and TRBJ1-5, with D tentatively TRBD1 (5 bases). V lost 1 base, J lost 3 bases, and 11 bases lay in between. Germline CDR1 is SGHRS and CDR2 is YFSETQ. The CDR3 has 15 residues. The CDR3 nucleotides read TGCGCCAGCAGCTTGAAGGGGTCCCCCAATCAGCCCCAGCATTTT. It specifies CASSLKGSPNQPQHF.

This chain links TRBV4-1 with TRBJ1-2; D is ambiguous. Germline loops: CDR1 MGHRA, CDR2 YSYEKL. Between the trimmed V and J ends, which lost 0 bases and 7 bases, there was a span of 9 bases. The length of the CDR3 is 13 residues. In DNA, the CDR3 is TGCGCCAGCAGCCAAGAACCTCTGGGTGGCTACACCTTC. It yields the protein CASSQEPLGGYTF.

DNA for the CDR3: TGCGCCAGCAGCTCTCTAGCGGGAGGGCCTAATGAGCAGTTCTTC. Translated: CASSSLAGGPNEQFF. This rearrangement joins TRBV5-1 to TRBJ2-1; TRBD2 matches 12 bases. The CDR3 contains 15 residues. The V and J ends lost 3 bases and 7 bases, in that order; junction bases with no gene match: 5. The germline gives CDR1 SGHRS, CDR2 YFSETQ.

The genes are TRBV10-3 and TRBJ2-7; D gene uncertain. V was shortened by 2 bases and J by 0 bases, with 8 bases between the two germline ends. The CDR3 runs 14 residues. Germline V gene lookup returns CDR1 ENHRY and CDR2 SYGVKD. The CDR3 sequence is CAISEDTSSYEQYF. The CDR3 DNA sequence: TGTGCCATCAGTGAGGACACAAGCTCCTACGAGCAGTACTTC.

V usage is TRBV15 and J usage is TRBJ1-5, with D perhaps matching TRBD1 (5 bases). CDR3 length: 14 residues. Trimming cost V 5 bases and J 6 bases, with 14 bases left between them. The V gene's germline CDR1 is LNHNV and CDR2 YYDKDF (reference sequence). CDR3 DNA: TGTGCCACCAGCTCTGGGGGAGGCGGTCAGCCCCAGCATTTT. Its translation: CATSSGGGGQPQHF.